One sample yielded the 20 T cell receptor beta chains listed below, sequenced in a study of blood T cell repertoires in COVID-19. TCRdb keeps only in-frame clones here, not all; method: immunoSEQ multiplex PCR. Of about 300,000 clones detected, 90% appear once; the ten largest clones hold approximately 4%. The sequenced sample was PBMCs or T cells enriched from blood (not recorded which). Receptors originate from a woman between 18 and 29 years old with acute COVID-19.

This clone was observed a single time. The V call is TRBV5-8, the J call TRBJ2-3, with D possibly matching TRBD2 (6 bases). CDR3 size: 16 residues. Trimming took off 4 bases at V and 5 bases at J, with 20 bases between the two ends. CDR1 and CDR2 (germline): SGHTS, YDEGEE. CDR3: CASSPRPARRGDTQYF. The CDR3 region has the DNA TGTGCCAGCAGCCCCCGCCCGGCAAGGAGGGGAGATACGCAGTATTTT.

The rearrangement links TRBV18 to TRBJ2-7, with D maybe TRBD2 (5 bases). Germline loops: CDR1 KGHSH, CDR2 LQKENI. The CDR3 is made up of 15 amino acids. V was shortened by 0 bases and J by 5 bases, with 14 bases between the two germline ends. The CDR3 region has the DNA TGTGCCAGCTCACCACCTCGACTACCTTCCAACGAGCAGTACTTC. Protein sequence: CASSPPRLPSNEQYF.

Only one count was recorded for this clone. The chain recombines TRBV11-3 with TRBJ1-1; D ambiguous. This CDR3 contains 13 residues. The germline CDR1 and CDR2 sequences are SGHNT and YENEEA. V gave up 3 bases and J gave up 7 bases, with 12 bases separating them. CDR3 bases: TGTGCCAGCAGCTTCGGAGGGAGCGGTGAAGCTTTCTTT. It translates to CASSFGGSGEAFF.

The J gene is TRBJ1-4, the V gene TRBV7-9, with 9 positions matching TRBD1. In germline, CDR1 is SEHNR, CDR2 FQNEAQ (reference sequence). This CDR3 has 12 amino acids. V gave up 0 bases and J gave up 14 bases; unmatched junction bases: 1. The DNA for the CDR3 is TGTGCCAGCAGCTTAGCTGGGACAGGGCTGTTTTTT. Its translation: CASSLAGTGLFF.

The chain joins TRBV2 to TRBJ2-6; D remains ambiguous. This CDR3 comprises 15 residues. V dropped 6 bases and J dropped 4 bases, with 13 bases sitting between them. Germline-derived CDR1 and CDR2 are SNHLY and FYNNEI. For the CDR3, the DNA is TGTGCCAGCAGGGCCAACGCGGCAGGGGCCAACGTCCTGACTTTC. Its translation is CASRANAAGANVLTF.

In its sample, this clone was seen a few times. The V gene is TRBV18, the J gene TRBJ2-2, with TRBD1 identical over 10 bases. J lost 7 bases, V lost 3 bases, and 11 bases had no gene match. The CDR3 loop spans 17 amino acids. Germline V CDR1 and CDR2: KGHSH, LQKENI. The CDR3 DNA reads as TGTGCCAGCTCACCCCAGCAAGGGACAGGGGTCGGCGGGGAGCTGTTTTTT. Translating gives CASSPQQGTGVGGELFF.

The chain has TRBV19 and TRBJ2-3, with 8 bases aligning to TRBD2. CDR1 and CDR2 (germline): LNHDA, SQIVND (reference sequence). The CDR3 length is 14 residues. After removal of 10 bases from V and 1 base from J, the junction contained 7 bases not matched to a gene. Written as DNA, the CDR3 is TGTGCCACCTCCCGGGGACTAGGCACAGATACGCAGTATTTT. Translation gives CATSRGLGTDTQYF.

The V gene is TRBV30, the J gene TRBJ2-2; TRBD1 matches at 7 bases. The J segment lost 3 bases and the V segment lost 5 bases, leaving 6 bases of the junction unmatched. The CDR3 has 14 residues. In germline, CDR1 is GTSNPN, CDR2 SVGIG (reference sequence). CDR3 coding DNA: TGTGCCTGGGGGGGACAGATCCACACCGGGGAGCTGTTTTTT. This codes for CAWGGQIHTGELFF.

This rearrangement joins TRBV27 to TRBJ2-2, with D possibly TRBD2 on 6 matching bases. The CDR3 is 13 residues long. CDR1 is MNHEY, CDR2 SMNVEV, per germline (reference sequence). V gave up 11 bases and J gave up 2 bases, with 12 bases separating them. The CDR3 loop reads CASLAVNTGELFF. Here the CDR3 DNA reads TGTGCCTCACTAGCAGTAAACACCGGGGAGCTGTTTTTT.

The chain recombines TRBV19 with TRBJ1-5; D is undetermined. The V end lost 1 base, the J end lost 11 bases, and 6 bases lay between the germline ends. Per germline, CDR1 LNHDA and CDR2 SQIVND (reference sequence). This CDR3 has 11 residues. This CDR3 is CASSIGPAQHF. The CDR3 region has the DNA TGTGCCAGTAGTATAGGCCCGGCCCAGCATTTT.

The gene calls are TRBV30 and TRBJ1-4; a weak D match, TRBD1 (5 bases). Trimming stripped 3 bases from V and 8 bases from J, with 10 bases between. Per germline, CDR1 GTSNPN and CDR2 SVGIG (reference sequence). The length of the CDR3 is 12 residues. In DNA, the CDR3 is TGTGCCTGGAGCCCCGGGGGGGAAAAACTGTTTTTT. Translating it yields CAWSPGGEKLFF.

This clone was counted a single time. This chain joins TRBV5-1 and TRBJ1-6; TRBD1 matches 7 bases. Germline V gene sequence: CDR1 SGHRS, CDR2 YFSETQ. This CDR3 region has 14 residues. V shed 1 base, J shed 10 bases, and the junction held 5 bases outside the gene matches. In nucleotides, the CDR3 is TGCGCCAGCAGCTTGACAGGGGTAGAATCACCCCTCCACTTT. Amino acid sequence: CASSLTGVESPLHF.

J is TRBJ1-2 and V is TRBV7-3; perhaps TRBD1 as D (5 bases). With 5 bases removed from V and 2 bases from J, the gap between germline ends came to 9 bases. The CDR3 has 13 amino acids. CDR1 is SGHTA and CDR2 is FQGTGA in the germline V gene. The CDR3 spells CASSADRNYGYTF. The CDR3 DNA is TGTGCCAGCAGCGCCGACAGAAACTATGGCTACACCTTC. The variable domain in full, with the rest retrieved from reference TRBV7-3 and TRBJ1-2, is GAGVSQTPSNKVTEKGKYVELRCDPISGHTALYWYRQSLGQGPEFLIYFQGTGAADDSGLPNDRFFAVRPEGSVSTLKIQRTERGDSAVYLCASSADRNYGYTFGSGTRLTVV.

The J gene is TRBJ2-7, the V gene TRBV28; D may be TRBD2 (6 bases). The CDR3 loop spans 15 amino acids. Trimming took off 3 bases at V and 0 bases at J, with 12 bases between the two ends. CDR1 and CDR2 (germline): MDHEN, SYDVKM. The CDR3 reads CASSFSGLSSYEQYF. The CDR3 nucleotides read TGTGCCAGCAGTTTTAGCGGACTGAGCTCCTACGAGCAGTACTTC.

The gene calls are TRBV15 and TRBJ2-1; the match to TRBD2 covers 13 bases. The ends lost 1 base at V and 1 base at J; junction bases unmatched: 4. The CDR3 covers 18 residues. CDR1 is LNHNV, CDR2 YYDKDF, per germline (reference sequence). CDR3 coding DNA: TGTGCCACCAGCAGAGGGACTAGCGGGAGAATATCCTACAATGAGCAGTTCTTC. This encodes CATSRGTSGRISYNEQFF.

This sequence joins TRBV20-1 and TRBJ2-7; TRBD2 matches 8 bases. CDR3 size: 14 residues. Losses at the gene ends were 3 bases for V and 6 bases for J; bases not matched to a gene: 10. The germline CDR1 and CDR2 sequences are DFQATT and SNEGSKA (reference sequence). The CDR3 reads CSASVPGLVTEQYF. DNA for the CDR3: TGCAGTGCTAGTGTTCCGGGACTAGTCACCGAGCAGTACTTC.

The rearrangement uses TRBV11-2 and TRBJ1-6, with no clear D. Trimming took 5 bases from V and 7 from J, leaving 12 bases between them. This CDR3 is built from 14 residues. CDR1 is SGHAT, CDR2 FQNNGV, per germline. The CDR3 region has the DNA TGTGCCAGCAGCACCCGGGAAGAAAATTCACCCCTCCACTTT. Translated, it gives CASSTREENSPLHF.

The rearrangement joins TRBV7-3 to TRBJ1-2, with 8 bases matching TRBD1. CDR3 length: 14 residues. Germline assignment: CDR1 SGHTA and CDR2 FQGTGA. V trimming: 5 bases; J trimming: 4 bases; junction bases outside the gene matches: 6. The CDR3 DNA sequence: TGTGCCAGCAGCGCCGGGACAGGTAGCTATGGCTACACCTTC. The encoded protein is CASSAGTGSYGYTF.

The chain recombines TRBV10-3 with TRBJ1-3, with a possible D match to TRBD1 (5 bases). The V and J ends lost 4 bases and 4 bases respectively, with 8 bases between them. The CDR3 runs 13 residues. The germline gives CDR1 ENHRY, CDR2 SYGVKD. The CDR3 spells CAISGAGGNTIYF. The DNA for the CDR3 is TGTGCCATCAGTGGGGCAGGGGGAAACACCATATATTTT.

As concerns this clone: Other nucleotide sequences from this sample produce the same CDR3. The J gene is TRBJ2-7, the V gene TRBV29-1, with a possible D match to TRBD2 (5 bases). CDR1 is SQVTM, CDR2 ANQGSEA, per germline. V was trimmed by 6 bases and J by 4 bases, leaving 10 bases between them. The CDR3 contains 11 residues. CDR3 residues: CSVSRGYEQYF. The CDR3 bases are TGCAGCGTATCTCGAGGGTACGAGCAGTACTTC.